The 31 T cell receptor beta chains given below trace back to one sample, sequenced in a study of T cell responses to AZD1222 COVID-19 vaccine. Only in-frame clones appear in the TCRdb table, and some are missing; sequencing was by immunoSEQ multiplex PCR. The sample holds roughly 140,000 clones, approximately 91% seen once. Sequencing was performed on peripheral blood, taken 28 days after the second AZD1222 dose. The receptors derive from an adult who received the AZD1222 COVID-19 vaccine.

This clone was detected only once. The chain recombines TRBV25-1 with TRBJ1-3; D remains unclear. The ends were cut back, 4 bases at V and 3 bases at J, with 10 bases in the middle. Germline CDR1 is MGHDK and CDR2 is SYGVNS. The CDR3 runs to 14 residues. The CDR3 DNA reads as TGTGCCAGCAGTGGGGAGGGTCGTGGAAACACCATATATTTT. Its translation is CASSGEGRGNTIYF.

The chain carries TRBV10-3 and TRBJ1-1, with D possibly matching TRBD1 (5 bases). CDR1 ENHRY and CDR2 SYGVKD come from the germline V gene. The CDR3 sequence is 13 residues long. V shed 3 bases and J shed 10 bases, with 15 bases lying between them. CDR3 coding DNA: TGTGCCATCAGTGAAGGTCCCCCAAGGGGAGCTTTCTTT. It translates to CAISEGPPRGAFF.

The chain couples TRBV19 to TRBJ1-1; D call uncertain. There are 12 residues in the CDR3. V shed 7 bases and J shed 0 bases, with 6 bases lying between them. CDR1 is LNHDA, CDR2 SQIVND, per germline (reference sequence). The CDR3 DNA sequence: TGTGCCAGTAAGCAGATGAACACTGAAGCTTTCTTT. Translated, it gives CASKQMNTEAFF.

V usage is TRBV6-2 or TRBV6-3 and J usage is TRBJ1-2; D possibly corresponds to TRBD1 (5 bases). V lost 6 bases and J lost 3, with 8 bases in between. Germline CDR1 reads MNHEY; CDR2 reads SVGEGT. The CDR3 runs 12 residues. Here the CDR3 reads CASSRGDYGYTF. The CDR3 coding sequence is TGTGCCAGCAGCCGGGGGGACTATGGCTACACCTTC.

The chain carries TRBV7-8 and TRBJ1-3, with 10 bases aligning to TRBD1. Trimming cost V 5 bases and J 0 bases; bases outside gene matches: 4. The germline CDR1 and CDR2 sequences are SGHVS and FQNEAQ. This CDR3 has 16 residues. The chain's CDR3 is CASSIRQGASGNTIYF. CDR3 nucleotides: TGTGCCAGCAGCATTAGACAGGGGGCCTCTGGAAACACCATATATTTT.

The V gene is TRBV30, the J gene TRBJ1-2, with D uncertain. The CDR3 contains 15 residues. With 5 bases removed from V and 4 bases from J, the gap between germline ends came to 20 bases. Germline CDR1 reads GTSNPN; CDR2 reads SVGIG (reference sequence). The CDR3 loop is CAWSSPGSYFYGYTF. DNA for the CDR3: TGTGCCTGGTCCTCCCCCGGGTCCTATTTCTATGGCTACACCTTC.

V and J are TRBV5-1 and TRBJ1-1; D call uncertain. With 7 bases removed from V and 1 base from J, the gap between germline ends came to 14 bases. The CDR3 runs to 14 residues. The germline CDR1 and CDR2 sequences are SGHRS and YFSETQ. The DNA for the CDR3 is TGCGCCAGCTCACGGAGGGTAGAGAACACTGAAGCTTTCTTT. Encoded protein: CASSRRVENTEAFF.

The chain combines TRBV7-9 with TRBJ2-3; D may be TRBD1 (5 bases). Germline values: CDR1 SEHNR, CDR2 FQNEAQ (reference sequence). The CDR3 contains 15 residues. Trimming left V 4 bases short and J 0 bases short, with 11 bases between. This CDR3 reads CASSSGQPSTDTQYF. CDR3 DNA sequence: TGTGCCAGCAGCTCTGGACAACCAAGCACAGATACGCAGTATTTT.

The sample holds one count of this clone. The V and J genes are TRBV6-2 or TRBV6-3 and TRBJ2-1; 13 bases map to TRBD2. Germline lookup yields CDR1 MNHEY and CDR2 SVGEGT. The trim removed 2 bases at V and 8 bases at J, leaving 6 bases unmatched. The length of the CDR3 is 16 residues. CDR3 protein: CASSYEKLAGGDEQFF. CDR3 DNA sequence: TGTGCCAGCAGTTACGAGAAACTAGCGGGAGGGGATGAGCAGTTCTTC.

The chain links TRBV27 to TRBJ1-5; a possible D gene is TRBD1 (6 bases). Germline CDR1 and CDR2: MNHEY and SMNVEV (reference sequence). There are 16 residues in the CDR3. V was shortened by 2 bases and J by 0 bases, with 11 bases between the two germline ends. This CDR3 is CASSLRGGYSNQPQHF. CDR3 sequence (DNA): TGTGCCAGCAGTTTAAGGGGGGGTTATAGCAATCAGCCCCAGCATTTT.

The chain has TRBV4-1 and TRBJ1-2, with a tentative D call TRBD1 (6 bases). Germline-derived CDR1 and CDR2 are MGHRA and YSYEKL. Trimming removed 3 bases from V and 4 bases from J, with 21 bases in between. The CDR3 is 17 residues long. The DNA for the CDR3 is TGCGCCAGCAGCCACGAGTCTGGGGGGCGCGGAGGCTATGGCTACACCTTC. Residues: CASSHESGGRGGYGYTF.

V gene TRBV4-1 combines with J gene TRBJ2-3, with TRBD2 as a possible D gene (5 bases). Trimming took off 1 base at V and 7 bases at J, with 27 bases between the two ends. The CDR3 runs 19 residues. Per the germline V gene, CDR1 is MGHRA and CDR2 is YSYEKL. In DNA form, the CDR3 reads TGCGCCAGCAGCCAAGGTCACCGGGGTGCGACTCCAGGCGGTAATACGCAGTATTTT. Amino acid sequence: CASSQGHRGATPGGNTQYF.

The rearrangement joins TRBV3-1 (or the pseudogene TRBV3-2) to TRBJ2-2; 8 bases fit TRBD1. CDR3 length: 15 residues. Losses at the gene ends were 4 bases for V and 3 bases for J; bases not matched to a gene: 4. Germline CDR1 and CDR2: LGHDT and YNNKEL (reference sequence). Here the CDR3 reads CASSPTGAHTGELFF. The CDR3 DNA sequence: TGTGCCAGCAGCCCGACAGGGGCCCACACCGGGGAGCTGTTTTTT.

The chain carries TRBV5-1 and TRBJ1-4, with TRBD1 identical over 9 bases. CDR1 is SGHRS, CDR2 YFSETQ, per germline. The CDR3 is 15 residues long. Trimming at V came to 4 bases and at J to 8 bases, leaving 9 bases not matched to a gene. The CDR3 DNA is TGCGCCAGCAGCCTCGACGGGACAGGGTACGAAAAACTGTTTTTT. It yields the protein CASSLDGTGYEKLFF.

This clone was counted once. This chain links TRBV28 with TRBJ2-3; TRBD2 agrees at 10 bases. The CDR3 length is 15 residues. V shed 6 bases and J 0 bases; nucleotides not matched to a gene: 3. The germline V gene encodes CDR1 MDHEN and CDR2 SYDVKM. The CDR3 loop is CASSRTSGSTDTQYF. CDR3 bases: TGTGCCAGCAGCCGGACTAGCGGAAGCACAGATACGCAGTATTTT. Complete variable domain (other parts from reference TRBV28 and TRBJ2-3): DVKVTQSSRYLVKRTGEKVFLECVQDMDHENMFWYRQDPGLGLRLIYFSYDVKMKEKGDIPEGYSVSREKKERFSLILESASTNQTSMYLCASSRTSGSTDTQYFGPGTRLTVL.

The chain uses TRBV30 and TRBJ2-7; TRBD2 agrees at 7 bases. Trimming cost V 3 bases and J 3 bases; bases outside gene matches: 5. Per germline, CDR1 GTSNPN and CDR2 SVGIG (reference sequence). The CDR3 length is 13 residues. CDR3 sequence (DNA): TGTGCCTGGAGCCCCGGACTAGACTACGAGCAGTACTTC. Encoded protein: CAWSPGLDYEQYF.

The gene calls are TRBV2 and TRBJ1-1; the D gene is possibly TRBD1 (6 bases). The CDR3 consists of 13 residues. V was cut by 11 bases and J by 1 base, with 14 bases left in between. From germline, CDR1 is SNHLY and CDR2 FYNNEI. CDR3 loop: CAGLGRGNTEAFF. The CDR3 region has the DNA TGTGCCGGTCTCGGCAGGGGGAACACTGAAGCTTTCTTT.

The chain carries TRBV6-2 or TRBV6-3 and TRBJ2-2; no firm D call. This CDR3 spans 13 amino acids. Deletions cut 5 bases from V and 6 bases from J, with 10 bases between. Germline V CDR1 and CDR2: MNHEY, SVGEGT. In DNA, the CDR3 is TGTGCCAGCAGTGACCCTTGGCCCGGGGAGCTGTTTTTT. Its translation: CASSDPWPGELFF.

The rearrangement links TRBV7-9 to TRBJ1-6; 7 bases fit TRBD1. V gave up 7 bases and J gave up 2 bases; unmatched junction bases: 2. The germline CDR1 and CDR2 sequences are SEHNR and FQNEAQ (reference sequence). The CDR3 totals 14 residues. The CDR3 region is CASIGTAYNSPLHF. DNA of the CDR3: TGTGCCAGCATCGGGACAGCCTATAATTCACCCCTCCACTTT. Using reference TRBV7-9 and TRBJ1-6 for the parts outside the CDR3, the full variable domain is DTGVSQNPRHKITKRGQNVTFRCDPISEHNRLYWYRQTLGQGPEFLTYFQNEAQLEKSRLLSDRFSAERPKGSFSTLEIQRTEQGDSAMYLCASIGTAYNSPLHFGNGTRLTVT.

The chain joins TRBV5-1 to TRBJ1-4; 7 bases agree with TRBD1. The CDR3 has 13 residues. The germline CDR1 and CDR2 sequences are SGHRS and YFSETQ. V shed 5 bases, J shed 5 bases, and the junction held 3 bases outside the gene matches. The CDR3 here is CASREGQNEKLFF. DNA for the CDR3: TGCGCCAGCAGGGAGGGACAGAATGAAAAACTGTTTTTT.

The chain combines TRBV6-6 with TRBJ1-6; TRBD1 might be the D (5 bases). This CDR3 spans 16 amino acids. The V end lost 2 bases, the J end lost 4 bases, and 12 bases lay between the germline ends. Germline loops: CDR1 MNHNY, CDR2 SVGAGI (reference sequence). CDR3 nucleotide sequence: TGTGCCAGCAGTTACGTTGTGGGGGAATATAATTCACCCCTCCACTTT. This sequence encodes CASSYVVGEYNSPLHF.

This chain links TRBV10-1 with TRBJ2-1; D ambiguous. Trimming removed 3 bases from V and 4 bases from J, with 16 bases in between. Germline CDR1 and CDR2: WNHNN and SYGVQD (reference sequence). CDR3 length: 16 amino acids. The CDR3 here is CASSEMVGSIYNEQFF. CDR3 DNA: TGCGCCAGCAGTGAAATGGTGGGATCCATATACAATGAGCAGTTCTTC.

This chain links TRBV3-1 (or the pseudogene TRBV3-2) with TRBJ2-3; possibly TRBD2 for D (5 bases). V dropped 4 bases and J dropped 1 base, with 15 bases sitting between them. Germline assignment: CDR1 LGHDT and CDR2 YNNKEL (reference sequence). The CDR3 has 16 residues. CDR3 bases: TGTGCCAGCAGCCGCGGACTCTTCCCGGGCACAGATACGCAGTATTTT. Its protein product is CASSRGLFPGTDTQYF.

CDR3 sequence reads: CASSQGQGVKETQYF. The CDR3 DNA is TGTGCCAGCAGCCAGGGACAGGGAGTAAAGGAGACCCAGTACTTC. The V call is TRBV11-2, the J call TRBJ2-5, with 9 bases that match TRBD1. The CDR3 has 15 residues. V shed 5 bases, J shed 5 bases, and the junction held 9 bases outside the gene matches. Germline V CDR1 and CDR2: SGHAT, FQNNGV.

This clone was seen only once. This chain joins TRBV9 and TRBJ1-1; D unresolved. Germline CDR1 is SGDLS and CDR2 is YYNGEE. The CDR3 sequence is 15 residues long. Trimming removed 0 bases at V and 0 bases at J, with 9 bases between. CDR3: CASSVGGSVNTEAFF. Written as DNA, the CDR3 is TGTGCCAGCAGCGTAGGTGGCAGCGTGAACACTGAAGCTTTCTTT.

The chain couples TRBV9 to TRBJ2-1; D is uncertain. The germline gives CDR1 SGDLS, CDR2 YYNGEE. V was clipped by 7 bases and J by 8 bases, with 16 bases between them. CDR3 length: 13 amino acids. The CDR3 DNA follows: TGTGCCAGCGGCAGCTTTGGCATCGATGAGCAGTTCTTC. This codes for CASGSFGIDEQFF. Combining the CDR3 with reference TRBV9 and TRBJ2-1 gives the whole variable domain DSGVTQTPKHLITATGQRVTLRCSPRSGDLSVYWYQQSLDQGLQFLIQYYNGEERAKGNILERFSAQQFPDLHSELNLSSLELGDSALYFCASGSFGIDEQFFGPGTRLTVL.

The chain uses TRBV30 and TRBJ1-2, with 12 nucleotides matching TRBD1. This CDR3 has 14 amino acids. J lost 4 bases, V lost 5 bases, and 5 bases had no gene match. Germline V gene data show CDR1 as GTSNPN and CDR2 as SVGIG (reference sequence). The CDR3 loop is CAWWGQGAVYGYTF. CDR3 sequence (DNA): TGTGCCTGGTGGGGACAGGGGGCGGTCTATGGCTACACCTTC. Complete variable domain (other parts from reference TRBV30 and TRBJ1-2): SQTIHQWPATLVQPVGSPLSLECTVEGTSNPNLYWYRQAAGRGLQLLFYSVGIGQISSEVPQNLSASRPQDRQFILSSKKLLLSDSGFYLCAWWGQGAVYGYTFGSGTRLTVV.

This rearrangement joins TRBV27 to TRBJ1-5; D may be TRBD1 (5 bases). V gave up 3 bases and J gave up 5 bases, with 32 bases separating them. This CDR3 spans 21 amino acids. Germline CDR1 and CDR2: MNHEY and SMNVEV (reference sequence). The CDR3 protein is CASSFTADILLRRGVHQPQHF. CDR3 bases: TGTGCCAGCAGTTTCACAGCGGACATACTCCTACGTCGGGGGGTTCATCAGCCCCAGCATTTT.

The CDR3 loop is CASSFGGTANEKLFF. The CDR3, as DNA: TGTGCCAGCAGCTTTGGGGGGACGGCAAATGAAAAACTGTTTTTT. The chain employs TRBV7-9 and TRBJ1-4, with a tentative D call TRBD1 (5 bases). The V gene lost 3 bases and the J gene lost 5 bases, with 13 bases spanning the gap. Germline CDR1 SEHNR, CDR2 FQNEAQ (reference sequence). This CDR3 comprises 15 residues.

The chain recombines TRBV13 with TRBJ2-1; D gene unclear. This CDR3 is 12 amino acids long. V lost 6 bases, J lost 5 bases, and 8 bases lay in between. Looked up from germline, CDR1 is PRHDT and CDR2 is FYEKMQ (reference sequence). The CDR3 DNA is TGTGCCAGCAGTCGACTCGACAATGAGCAGTTCTTC. Residues: CASSRLDNEQFF. The full variable domain, in which reference TRBV13 and TRBJ2-1 provide the parts outside the CDR3, is AAGVIQSPRHLIKEKRETATLKCYPIPRHDTVYWYQQGPGQDPQFLISFYEKMQSDKGSIPDRFSAQQFSDYHSELNMSSLELGDSALYFCASSRLDNEQFFGPGTRLTVL.

This chain joins TRBV5-1 and TRBJ2-3, with a possible D match to TRBD2 (6 bases). The CDR3 runs to 16 residues. CDR1 is SGHRS and CDR2 is YFSETQ in the germline V gene. Trimming took off 4 bases at V and 4 bases at J, with 19 bases between the two ends. The CDR3 is CASSVVSRLGSDTQYF. DNA for the CDR3: TGCGCCAGCAGCGTGGTGTCGCGACTAGGTTCAGATACGCAGTATTTT.